Detailed here is one T cell receptor beta chain. This clonotype was found a few times. The antigen it recognizes is unknown. The sample holds no much larger clone one base away, and base qualities are not on file. The data derive from a study of identical twins (dated by TCRdb to 2016 to 2017). Notes on the research overall: To test whether fetal clonotypes persist, this study deep-sequenced TCR alpha and beta repertoires from monozygotic twins, from unrelated adults of various ages, and from cord blood. Replicate twin experiments were performed at different times using different library preparation protocols to rule out contamination. The study at large found these results: Because the same donors could not be followed over many years, the conclusions depended on cross-sectional statistical analysis. In monozygotic twins, out-of-frame TCR alpha sharing was systematically underestimated by recombination models, although the models agreed with sharing between unrelated individuals. Zero-insertion analyses could be partly confounded by invariant T cells such as MAIT and iNKT, though diverse VJ usage argued against such confounding for most clonotypes. Compared with coincidental sharing between unrelated individuals, out-of-frame TCR alpha sequences shared between twins showed an excess of sequences with low generation probability. Fewer insertions were carried by abundant cord blood beta clonotypes; a weaker similar trend was observed in young adult naive repertoires, while no such trend was observed in memory repertoires. The excess sharing between twins in beta out-of-frame sequences was weaker because fewer shared sequences reduced the signal-to-noise ratio.

To prepare the library, 5' RACE was applied. This sample was sequenced with an Illumina HiSeq 2000. Template switching introduced a universal primer binding site; the final cDNA contained a unique molecular identifier, enabling accurate counting of TCR cDNA molecules. Specific primers in the conserved constant-segment region were used to synthesize first-strand cDNA for TCR alpha and beta chains. Each cDNA library was double barcoded, with a SMART-Mk sample barcode plus Illumina barcodes, to control for contamination. TruSeq adapter sequences and Illumina sample barcodes were added in two successive PCR steps. Sequencing of the TCR alpha and beta cDNA libraries was done on the Illumina HiSeq platform using custom primers. Per the source publication's procedure: Raw reads were processed with MiGEC to extract unique molecular identifiers, and MiXCR was used to determine CDR3 positions. Recombination models were inferred per individual with the repgenHMM and IGoR tools using an EM algorithm. Shared clonotypes were analyzed with the tcR package in R, and sharing was normalized by the product of cloneset sizes. Out-of-frame nonproductive sequences were analyzed to study raw recombination free of thymic and clonal selection effects. Using fastp trimming at Q25 and MiXCR clonotype assembly, TCRdb reanalyzed the public sequencing data and kept in-frame beta chains. Rows matching on CDR3 protein sequence are summarized as one entry with the most common DNA and genes. None of the V and J calls come from the authors' own analysis; TCRdb made them. Here the sample has roughly 250,000 distinct CDR3 sequences; 7% occur a single time. The ten largest clones represent roughly 3.4% of the sample.

Every donor was a healthy Caucasian. The twin cohort consisted of three pairs of female monozygotic twins, all aged about 18 to 29 years. Miltenyi CD45RO+ enrichment and human naive T-cell isolation kits were used to isolate memory (CD45RO+) and naive T cells from PBMC. This sample also belongs to another study, concerning yellow fever vaccine responses in identical twins. From that second study: According to the authors, in identical twins the way T cells responded to vaccination appeared partly convergent and partly personalized. The study precisely tracked vaccine-responding T cell clones in identical twins.

The source is a woman aged 18-29 years in good health. The sample was memory (CD45RO+) T cells sorted from blood. What this sample's cell subset or site label stands for: CD45RO+ enriched T cells.

The nucleotide sequence is TGTGCCAGCAGTTCGGGTACAGGGGCCCACAATGAGCAGTTCTTC. Translated, it gives CASSSGTGAHNEQFF. This chain joins TRBV27 to TRBJ2-1, and TRBD1 aligns with 7 junction nucleotides. V trim: 4 bases; J trim: 5 bases; unmatched bases: 8. Reading from cysteine to phenylalanine, the CDR3 counts 15 amino acids. Kept here is only the CDR3 DNA, which spans 45 bases and is read in frame from base 1. CDR1 and CDR2 are drawn from the germline V gene (reference sequence): MNHEY, SMNVEV.